The TCR beta chain under discussion was sequenced for a study of shared clonotypes between healthy human individuals. Germline V gene lookup returns CDR1 MNHEY and CDR2 SMNVEV (reference sequence). Between the trimmed V and J ends, which lost 2 bases and 1 base, there was a span of 5 bases. The CDR3 consists of 13 residues. Points on this clone: Other DNA sequences within the sample encode an identical CDR3.

Each replicate PCR on the sorted subsets used roughly 200 ng DNA (approximately 33,000 T cell genomes). Sequencing used immunoSEQ multiplex PCR; TCRdb keeps in-frame clones, though not all of them. The data hold roughly 1,800,000 clones, with approximately 94% observed a single time. Naive CD8 cells lacked CD45RO, underwent positive selection for CCR7 and left out terminally differentiated effector memory CD45RA+ cells. Sequenced: naive CD8+ T cells sorted from blood. This chain joins TRBV27 and TRBJ1-1; no firm D call. This TCR was sampled from a young man in good health. The CDR3 sequence is CASSLARNTEAFF. The CDR3 nucleotides are TGTGCCAGCAGTTTAGCCAGGAACACTGAAGCTTTCTTT.